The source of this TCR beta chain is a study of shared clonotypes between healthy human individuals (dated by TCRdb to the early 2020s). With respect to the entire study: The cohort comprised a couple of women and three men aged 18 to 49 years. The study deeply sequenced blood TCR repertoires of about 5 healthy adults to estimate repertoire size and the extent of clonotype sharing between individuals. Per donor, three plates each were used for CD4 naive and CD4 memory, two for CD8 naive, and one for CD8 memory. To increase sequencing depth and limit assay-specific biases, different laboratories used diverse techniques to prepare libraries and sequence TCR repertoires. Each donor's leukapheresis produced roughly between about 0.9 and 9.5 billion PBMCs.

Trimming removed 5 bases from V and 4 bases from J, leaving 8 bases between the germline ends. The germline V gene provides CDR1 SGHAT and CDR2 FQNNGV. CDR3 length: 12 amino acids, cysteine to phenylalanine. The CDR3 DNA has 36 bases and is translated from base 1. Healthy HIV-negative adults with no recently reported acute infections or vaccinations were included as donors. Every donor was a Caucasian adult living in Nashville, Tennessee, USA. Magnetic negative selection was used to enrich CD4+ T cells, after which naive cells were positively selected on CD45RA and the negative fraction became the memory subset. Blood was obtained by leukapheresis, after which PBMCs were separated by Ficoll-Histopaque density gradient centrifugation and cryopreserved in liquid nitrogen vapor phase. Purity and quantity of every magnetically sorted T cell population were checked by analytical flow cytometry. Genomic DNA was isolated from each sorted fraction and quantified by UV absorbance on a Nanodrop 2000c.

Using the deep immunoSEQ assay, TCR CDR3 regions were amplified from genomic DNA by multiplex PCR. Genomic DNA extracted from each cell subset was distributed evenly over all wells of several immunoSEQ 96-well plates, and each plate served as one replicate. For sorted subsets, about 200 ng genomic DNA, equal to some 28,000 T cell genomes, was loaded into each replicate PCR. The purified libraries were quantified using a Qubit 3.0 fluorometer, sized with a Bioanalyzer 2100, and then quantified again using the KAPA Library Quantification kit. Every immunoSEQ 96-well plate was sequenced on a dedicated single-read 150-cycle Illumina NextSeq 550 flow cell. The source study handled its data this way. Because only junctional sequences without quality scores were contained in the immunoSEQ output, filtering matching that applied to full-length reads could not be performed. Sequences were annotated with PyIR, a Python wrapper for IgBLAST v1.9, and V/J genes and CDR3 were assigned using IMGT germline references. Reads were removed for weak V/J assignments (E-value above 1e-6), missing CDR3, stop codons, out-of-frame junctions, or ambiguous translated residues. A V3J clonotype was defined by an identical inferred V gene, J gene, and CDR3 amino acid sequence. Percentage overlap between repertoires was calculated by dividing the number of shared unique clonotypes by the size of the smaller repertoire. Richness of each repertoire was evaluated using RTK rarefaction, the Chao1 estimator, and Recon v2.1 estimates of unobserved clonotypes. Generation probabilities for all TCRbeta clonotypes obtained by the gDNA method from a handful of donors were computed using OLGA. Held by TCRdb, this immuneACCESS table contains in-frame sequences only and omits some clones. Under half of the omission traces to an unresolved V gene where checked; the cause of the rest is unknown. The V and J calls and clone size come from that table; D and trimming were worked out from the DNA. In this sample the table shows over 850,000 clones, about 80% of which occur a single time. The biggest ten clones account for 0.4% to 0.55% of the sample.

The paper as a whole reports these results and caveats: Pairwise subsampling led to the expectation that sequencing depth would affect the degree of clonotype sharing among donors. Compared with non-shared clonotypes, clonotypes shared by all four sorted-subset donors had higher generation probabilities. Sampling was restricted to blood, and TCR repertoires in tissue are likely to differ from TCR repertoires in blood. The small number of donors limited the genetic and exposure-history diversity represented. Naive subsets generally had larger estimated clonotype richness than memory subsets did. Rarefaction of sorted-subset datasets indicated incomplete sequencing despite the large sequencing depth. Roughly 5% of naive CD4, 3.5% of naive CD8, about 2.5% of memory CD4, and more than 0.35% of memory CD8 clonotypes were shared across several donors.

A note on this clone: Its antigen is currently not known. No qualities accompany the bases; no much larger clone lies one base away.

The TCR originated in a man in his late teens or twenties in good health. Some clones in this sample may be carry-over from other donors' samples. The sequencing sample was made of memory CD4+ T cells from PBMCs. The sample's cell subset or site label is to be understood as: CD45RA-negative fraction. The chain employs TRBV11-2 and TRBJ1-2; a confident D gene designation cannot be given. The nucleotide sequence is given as TGTGCCAGCAGCCCCCAGCTCTATGGCTACACCTTC. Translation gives CASSPQLYGYTF.